The 15 T cell receptor beta chains below all came from one sample that was sequenced in a study of T cell responses to AZD1222 COVID-19 vaccine (dated by TCRdb to about 2021). Libraries were built with the immunoSEQ multiplex PCR assay. The immuneACCESS repertoire file appears here via TCRdb, limited to in-frame rearrangements. These files lack a portion of the clones; in checked studies, under half of the deficit traces to unresolved V genes, and the cause of the others is not known. For this sample there are tens of thousands of clones; about 84% appear just once. The biggest ten clones account for more than 4% of the sample. The time point tag for this specimen amounts to: about 28 days (+/-7) after the second vaccine dose. Specimen: peripheral blood, collected 28 days after the second AZD1222 dose. These receptors all come from an adult who received the AZD1222 COVID-19 vaccine.

This clone came up a few times. The rearrangement joins TRBV10-3 to TRBJ1-5, with TRBD1 matching 8 bases. The CDR3 loop spans 15 amino acids. J gave up 5 bases and V 3 bases, and 6 bases lay outside the gene matches. Germline CDR1 ENHRY, CDR2 SYGVKD. The CDR3 reads CAISDNRGKDQPQHF. CDR3 coding DNA: TGTGCCATCAGTGACAACAGGGGGAAGGATCAGCCCCAGCATTTT.

The rearrangement uses TRBV13 and TRBJ1-5; D might be TRBD1 (5 bases). Trimming removed 2 bases at V and 2 bases at J, with 13 bases between. The length of the CDR3 is 16 residues. CDR1 is PRHDT and CDR2 is FYEKMQ in the germline V gene (reference sequence). CDR3 nucleotide sequence: TGTGCCAGCAGCTTACGGCAGGGAAGGGGCAATCAGCCCCAGCATTTT. As protein: CASSLRQGRGNQPQHF.

The V and J genes are TRBV9 and TRBJ2-5; 9 positions match TRBD1. Germline V gene sequence: CDR1 SGDLS, CDR2 YYNGEE. V was clipped by 2 bases and J by 4 bases; unmatched bases: 3. The CDR3 sequence is 14 residues long. CDR3 nucleotide sequence: TGTGCCAGCAGCGTCCGACAGGGGGGAGAGACCCAGTACTTC. Amino acid sequence: CASSVRQGGETQYF.

This chain links TRBV6-6 with TRBJ1-3, with D hard to call. Germline V gene lookup returns CDR1 MNHNY and CDR2 SVGAGI (reference sequence). V was shortened by 7 bases and J by 4 bases, with 8 bases between the two germline ends. This CDR3 spans 12 amino acids. The CDR3 sequence: CASTSGGNTIYF. For the CDR3, the DNA is TGTGCCAGCACCTCGGGCGGAAACACCATATATTTT.

The CDR3 DNA reads as TGCGCCAGCAGCTATGGACAAAAGGTTGGTTCACCCCTCCACTTT. Its translation is CASSYGQKVGSPLHF. The gene calls are TRBV5-1 and TRBJ1-6; possibly TRBD1 for D (5 bases). Trimming left V 3 bases short and J 9 bases short, with 16 bases between. CDR3 length: 15 residues. Germline assignment: CDR1 SGHRS and CDR2 YFSETQ.

The CDR3 reads CASSLVAGRSNTGELFF. CDR3 sequence (DNA): TGCGCCAGCAGCTTGGTAGCGGGGAGATCGAACACCGGGGAGCTGTTTTTT. The chain joins TRBV5-1 to TRBJ2-2, with 8 positions matching TRBD2. CDR1 and CDR2 (germline): SGHRS, YFSETQ. Unmatched junction bases numbered 4, after V lost 0 bases and J lost 0 bases. CDR3 length: 17 residues.

The chain recombines TRBV6-6 with TRBJ1-2; 11 nucleotides match TRBD1. Trimming removed 8 bases from V and 2 bases from J; junction bases left unmatched: 4. The CDR3 spans 14 residues. Germline V CDR1 and CDR2: MNHNY, SVGAGI (reference sequence). The CDR3 nucleotides are TGTGCCAGCTGCGGGGACAGGGGGAACTATGGCTACACCTTC. It specifies CASCGDRGNYGYTF.

This chain uses TRBV19 with TRBJ2-1; 15 bases line up with TRBD2. This CDR3 region has 15 residues. Losses at the gene ends were 7 bases for V and 5 bases for J; bases not matched to a gene: 3. Looked up from germline, CDR1 is LNHDA and CDR2 is SQIVND (reference sequence). CDR3 region: CASMGLAGGDNEQFF. The CDR3 region has the DNA TGTGCCAGTATGGGACTAGCGGGAGGAGACAATGAGCAGTTCTTC.

This clone was counted once. This chain joins TRBV20-1 and TRBJ1-5; D is unclear. V lost 1 base and J 12 bases, leaving 10 bases between the germline ends. This CDR3 contains 11 residues. Germline CDR1 and CDR2: DFQATT and SNEGSKA (reference sequence). The CDR3 protein is CSARVGARQHF. In DNA form, the CDR3 reads TGCAGTGCTAGAGTGGGCGCCCGCCAGCATTTT.

This clone has a handful of counts. The chain employs TRBV9 and TRBJ1-3; D not certain. The V gene's germline CDR1 is SGDLS and CDR2 YYNGEE. Trimming pared 0 bases from V and 0 bases from J, leaving 13 bases between. The CDR3 has 17 residues. The CDR3 reads CASSVVPTALSGNTIYF. The CDR3 DNA sequence: TGTGCCAGCAGCGTAGTTCCGACGGCACTCTCTGGAAACACCATATATTTT.

This sequence joins TRBV18 and TRBJ1-2; 7 bases map to TRBD1. The CDR3 has 14 amino acids. Germline V gene sequence: CDR1 KGHSH, CDR2 LQKENI. V gave up 2 bases and J gave up 5 bases; unmatched junction bases: 5. The CDR3 loop is CASSPETGWYGYTF. CDR3 sequence (DNA): TGTGCCAGCTCACCAGAGACAGGGTGGTATGGCTACACCTTC.

The chain employs TRBV5-1 and TRBJ1-6, with 7 bases matching TRBD1. The V gene's germline CDR1 is SGHRS and CDR2 YFSETQ. V trimming: 6 bases; J trimming: 7 bases; junction bases outside the gene matches: 13. The CDR3 runs 16 residues. CDR3 sequence reads: CASKGQDGRGNSPLHF. CDR3 coding DNA: TGCGCCAGCAAAGGACAGGACGGACGGGGGAATTCACCCCTCCACTTT. Based on the CDR3 plus reference TRBV5-1 and TRBJ1-6, the full variable domain is KAGVTQTPRYLIKTRGQQVTLSCSPISGHRSVSWYQQTPGQGLQFLFEYFSETQRNKGNFPGRFSGRQFSNSRSEMNVSTLELGDSALYLCASKGQDGRGNSPLHFGNGTRLTVT.

The V call is TRBV6-2 or TRBV6-3, the J call TRBJ2-4; possible D gene TRBD2, 5 bases. CDR1 MNHEY and CDR2 SVGEGT come from the germline V gene. The ends were cut back, 3 bases at V and 0 bases at J, with 21 bases in the middle. This CDR3 is built from 19 residues. CDR3 residues: CASSYSGPAETLAKNIQYF. In DNA form, the CDR3 reads TGTGCCAGCAGTTATTCGGGCCCAGCGGAAACATTAGCCAAAAACATTCAGTACTTC.

The chain combines TRBV27 with TRBJ1-4, with D possibly being TRBD1 (6 bases). This CDR3 region has 14 residues. V was cut by 2 bases and J by 14 bases, with 18 bases left in between. Germline CDR1 is MNHEY and CDR2 is SMNVEV (reference sequence). This chain's CDR3 is CASSLLRAGAILFF. Written as DNA, the CDR3 is TGTGCCAGCAGTTTACTTCGGGCGGGGGCTATCCTGTTTTTT. The full variable domain, with the rest looked up from reference TRBV27 and TRBJ1-4, is EAQVTQNPRYLITVTGKKLTVTCSQNMNHEYMSWYRQDPGLGLRQIYYSMNVEVTDKGDVPEGYKVSRKEKRNFPLILESPSPNQTSLYFCASSLLRAGAILFFGSGTQLSVL.

V usage is TRBV11-2 and J usage is TRBJ2-2; D is unclear. Trimming removed 1 base at V and 0 bases at J, with 9 bases between. The CDR3 length is 16 residues. CDR1 and CDR2 from the germline V gene are SGHAT and FQNNGV. The CDR3 region is CASSLVQSANTGELFF. DNA of the CDR3: TGTGCCAGCAGCTTAGTACAGTCCGCGAACACCGGGGAGCTGTTTTTT. The entire variable domain, with the rest obtained from reference TRBV11-2 and TRBJ2-2, is as follows: EAGVAQSPRYKIIEKRQSVAFWCNPISGHATLYWYQQILGQGPKLLIQFQNNGVVDDSQLPKDRFSAERLKGVDSTLKIQPAKLEDSAVYLCASSLVQSANTGELFFGEGSRLTVL.